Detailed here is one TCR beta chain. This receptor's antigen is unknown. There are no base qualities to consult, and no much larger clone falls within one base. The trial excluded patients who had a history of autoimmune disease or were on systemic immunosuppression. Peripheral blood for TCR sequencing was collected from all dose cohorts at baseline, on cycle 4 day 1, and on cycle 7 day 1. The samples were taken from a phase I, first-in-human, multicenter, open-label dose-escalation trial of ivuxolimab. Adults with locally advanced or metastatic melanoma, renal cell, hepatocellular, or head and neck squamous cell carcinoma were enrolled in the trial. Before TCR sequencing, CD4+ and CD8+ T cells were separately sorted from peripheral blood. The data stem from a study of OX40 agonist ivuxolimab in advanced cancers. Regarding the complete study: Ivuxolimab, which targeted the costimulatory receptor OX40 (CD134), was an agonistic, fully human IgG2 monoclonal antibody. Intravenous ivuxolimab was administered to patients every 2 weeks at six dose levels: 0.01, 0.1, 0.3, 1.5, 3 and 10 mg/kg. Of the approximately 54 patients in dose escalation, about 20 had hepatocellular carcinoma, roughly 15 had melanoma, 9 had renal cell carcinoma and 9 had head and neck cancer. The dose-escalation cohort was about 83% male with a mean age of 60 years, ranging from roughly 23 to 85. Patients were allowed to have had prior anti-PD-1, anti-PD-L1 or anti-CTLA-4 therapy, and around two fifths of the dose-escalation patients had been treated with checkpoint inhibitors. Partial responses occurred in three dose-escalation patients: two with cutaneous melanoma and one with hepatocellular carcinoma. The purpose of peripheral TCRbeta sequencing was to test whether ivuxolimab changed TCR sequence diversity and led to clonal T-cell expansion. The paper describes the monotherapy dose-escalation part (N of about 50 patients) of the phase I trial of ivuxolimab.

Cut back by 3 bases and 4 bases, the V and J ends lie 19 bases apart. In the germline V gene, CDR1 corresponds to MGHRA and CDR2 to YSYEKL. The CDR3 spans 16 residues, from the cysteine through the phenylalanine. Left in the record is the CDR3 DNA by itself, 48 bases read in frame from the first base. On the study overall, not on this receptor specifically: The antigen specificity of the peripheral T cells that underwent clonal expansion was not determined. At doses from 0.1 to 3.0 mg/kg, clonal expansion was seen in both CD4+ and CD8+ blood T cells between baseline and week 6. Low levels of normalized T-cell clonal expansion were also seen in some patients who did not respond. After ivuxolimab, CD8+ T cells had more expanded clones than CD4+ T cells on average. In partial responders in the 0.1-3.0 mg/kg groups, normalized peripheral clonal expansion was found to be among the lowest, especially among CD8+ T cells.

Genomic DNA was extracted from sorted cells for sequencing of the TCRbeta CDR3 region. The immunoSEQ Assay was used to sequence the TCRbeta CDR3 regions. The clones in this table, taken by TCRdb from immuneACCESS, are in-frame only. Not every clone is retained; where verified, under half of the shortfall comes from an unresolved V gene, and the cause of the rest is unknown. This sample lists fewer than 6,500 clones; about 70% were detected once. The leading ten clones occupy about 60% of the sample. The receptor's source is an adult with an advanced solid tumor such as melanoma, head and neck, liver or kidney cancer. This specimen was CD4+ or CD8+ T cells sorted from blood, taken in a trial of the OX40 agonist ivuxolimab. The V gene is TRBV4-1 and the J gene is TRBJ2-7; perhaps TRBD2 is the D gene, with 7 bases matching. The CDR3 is CASSHPRIGGGYEQYF. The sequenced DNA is TGCGCCAGCAGCCACCCCCGTATAGGGGGGGGATACGAGCAGTACTTC.